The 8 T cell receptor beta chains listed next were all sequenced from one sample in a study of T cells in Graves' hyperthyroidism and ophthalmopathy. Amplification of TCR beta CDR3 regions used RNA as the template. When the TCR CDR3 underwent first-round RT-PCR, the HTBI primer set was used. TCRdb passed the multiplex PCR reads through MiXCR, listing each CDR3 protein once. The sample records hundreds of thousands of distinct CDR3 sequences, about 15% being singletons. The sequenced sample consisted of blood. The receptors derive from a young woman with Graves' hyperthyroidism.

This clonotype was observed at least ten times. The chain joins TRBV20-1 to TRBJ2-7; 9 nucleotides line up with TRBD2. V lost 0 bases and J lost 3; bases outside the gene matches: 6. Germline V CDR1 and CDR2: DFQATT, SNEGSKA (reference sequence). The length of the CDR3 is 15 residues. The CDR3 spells CSARDLREGRYEQYF. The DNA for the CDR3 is TGCAGTGCTAGAGATCTGCGGGAGGGCCGCTACGAGCAGTACTTC.

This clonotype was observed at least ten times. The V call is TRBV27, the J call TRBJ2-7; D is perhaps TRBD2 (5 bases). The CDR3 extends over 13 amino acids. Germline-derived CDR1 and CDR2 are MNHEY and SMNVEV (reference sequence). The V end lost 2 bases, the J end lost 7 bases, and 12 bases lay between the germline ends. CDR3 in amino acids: CASSLNEGGEQYF. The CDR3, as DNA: TGTGCCAGCAGTTTAAACGAAGGAGGTGAGCAGTACTTC.

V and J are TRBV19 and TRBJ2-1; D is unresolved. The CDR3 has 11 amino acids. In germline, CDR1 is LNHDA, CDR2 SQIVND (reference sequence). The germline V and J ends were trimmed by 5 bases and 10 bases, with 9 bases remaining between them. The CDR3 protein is CASSSTAEQFF. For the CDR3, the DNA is TGTGCCAGTAGTTCTACCGCCGAGCAGTTCTTC.

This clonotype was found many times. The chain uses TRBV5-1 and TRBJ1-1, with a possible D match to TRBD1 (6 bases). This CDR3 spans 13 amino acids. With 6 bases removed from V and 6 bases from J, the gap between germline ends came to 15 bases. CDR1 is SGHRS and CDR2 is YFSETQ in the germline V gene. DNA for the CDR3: TGCGCCAGCACAGATGGGGGGGCGGCTGAAGCTTTCTTT. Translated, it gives CASTDGGAAEAFF.

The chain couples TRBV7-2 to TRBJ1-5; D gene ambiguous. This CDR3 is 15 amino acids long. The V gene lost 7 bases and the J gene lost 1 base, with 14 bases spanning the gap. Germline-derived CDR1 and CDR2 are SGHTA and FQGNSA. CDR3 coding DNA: TGTGCCAGCACCCGGCGACGTAGAAGCAATCAGCCCCAGCATTTT. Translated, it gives CASTRRRRSNQPQHF. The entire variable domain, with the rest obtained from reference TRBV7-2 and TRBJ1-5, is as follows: GAGVSQSPSNKVTEKGKDVELRCDPISGHTALYWYRQSLGQGLEFLIYFQGNSAPDKSGLPSDRFSAERTGGSVSTLTIQRTQQEDSAVYLCASTRRRRSNQPQHFGDGTRLSIL.

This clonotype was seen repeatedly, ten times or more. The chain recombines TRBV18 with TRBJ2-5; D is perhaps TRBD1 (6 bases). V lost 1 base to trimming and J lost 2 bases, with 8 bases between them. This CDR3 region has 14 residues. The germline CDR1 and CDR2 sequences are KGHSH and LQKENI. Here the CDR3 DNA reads TGTGCCAGCTCACCACGTACAGGGCAAGAGACCCAGTACTTC. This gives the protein CASSPRTGQETQYF. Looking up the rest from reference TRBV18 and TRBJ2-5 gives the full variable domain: NAGVMQNPRHLVRRRGQEARLRCSPMKGHSHVYWYRQLPEEGLKFMVYLQKENIIDESGMPKERFSAEFPKEGPSILRIQQVVRGDSAAYFCASSPRTGQETQYFGPGTRLLVL.

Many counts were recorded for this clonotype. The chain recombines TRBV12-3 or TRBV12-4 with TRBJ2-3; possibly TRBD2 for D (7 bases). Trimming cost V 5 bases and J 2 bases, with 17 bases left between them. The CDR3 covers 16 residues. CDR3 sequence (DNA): TGTGCCAGCAGTGGGGGGGCTAGCGGACACACAGATACGCAGTATTTT. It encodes CASSGGASGHTDTQYF.

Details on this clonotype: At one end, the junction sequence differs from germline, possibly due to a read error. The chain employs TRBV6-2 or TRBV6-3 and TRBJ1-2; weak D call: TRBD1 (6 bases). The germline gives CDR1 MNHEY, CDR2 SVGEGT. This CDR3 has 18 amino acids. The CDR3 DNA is TGTGCCAGCGGTTACATCGGCAGGGGAGATTCGGCTAACTATGGCTACACCTTC. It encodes CASGYIGRGDSANYGYTF.